The present T cell receptor beta chain was sequenced within a study of cytomegalovirus exposure and HLA in healthy donors. Across the study: Genotyping showed roughly 77% of roughly 400 donors falling in the Caucasian-associated ancestry cluster.

Donors sampled were nominally healthy, though unrecorded immune exposures were likely. Overall study findings and caveats: Later analysis suggested most CMV-associated TCR beta chains were HLA-restricted. In vitro, a few CMV-associated chains proved specific for CMV antigens.

The CDR3 runs to 15 residues. Germline CDR1 LGHNA, CDR2 YSLEER. The V end lost 0 bases, the J end lost 5 bases, and 14 bases lay between the germline ends. PCR employed 60 Vbeta and 13 Jbeta primers. Sequenced by immunoSEQ multiplex PCR; TCRdb stores in-frame clones only, minus some. This sample has 150,000 or so clones; around 85% occur once, and the top ten carry 7.5% to 10%. This clone occurred a few times. The antigen is unknown. Sequences were obtained from PBMCs. The gene calls are TRBV4-3 and TRBJ2-7; tentatively, D is TRBD1 (5 bases). The TCR comes from a man in his late teens or twenties in good health and CMV-seropositive. The CDR3 region is CASSQDWGPGDEQYF. In DNA form, the CDR3 reads TGCGCCAGCAGCCAAGACTGGGGCCCCGGCGACGAGCAGTACTTC.